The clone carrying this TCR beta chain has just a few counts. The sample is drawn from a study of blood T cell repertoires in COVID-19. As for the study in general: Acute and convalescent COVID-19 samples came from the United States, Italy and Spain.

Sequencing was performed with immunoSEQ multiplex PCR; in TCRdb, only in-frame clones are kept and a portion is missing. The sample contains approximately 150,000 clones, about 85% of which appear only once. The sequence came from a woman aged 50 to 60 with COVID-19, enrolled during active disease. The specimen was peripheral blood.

CDR3 in amino acids: CAWSGTAPYEQYF. The CDR3 DNA reads as TGTGCCTGGAGTGGCACAGCTCCCTACGAGCAGTACTTC. This sequence joins TRBV30 and TRBJ2-7; no firm D call. The CDR3 runs 13 residues. Germline loops: CDR1 GTSNPN, CDR2 SVGIG (reference sequence). The ends were cut back, 1 base at V and 2 bases at J, with 9 bases in the middle.